Listed here are 19 T cell receptor beta chains from one sample, sequenced in a study of Graves' ophthalmopathy and Graves' hyperthyroidism. Investigators amplified TCR beta CDR3 regions from RNA transcripts. HTBI-primed RT-PCR formed the first round, and a multiplex PCR formed the second. Via MiXCR, TCRdb re-called the multiplex PCR reads, giving one row per CDR3 protein. The data show 200,000 to 250,000 distinct CDR3 sequences, 20% to 25% seen once. Material for sequencing was peripheral blood. The source is a woman aged 50 to 60 with Graves' ophthalmopathy.

This clonotype occurred many times. A read error may account for a junction end that differs from germline. The V and J genes are TRBV24-1 and TRBJ1-2; D remains ambiguous. CDR1 and CDR2 (germline): KGHDR, SFDVKD. This CDR3 is 12 amino acids long. CDR3 in amino acids: CATSDLNEFFAF. As DNA, the CDR3 is TGTGCCACCAGTGATTTGAACGAGTTCTTCGCCTTC.

This clonotype was observed at least ten times. The genes are TRBV19 and TRBJ2-6, with D unresolved. Germline V gene lookup returns CDR1 LNHDA and CDR2 SQIVND (reference sequence). Trimming took 7 bases from V and 5 from J, leaving 6 bases between them. The CDR3 covers 12 residues. The chain's CDR3 is CASKGWANVLTF. Written as DNA, the CDR3 is TGTGCCAGTAAGGGCTGGGCCAACGTCCTGACTTTC.

The rearrangement uses TRBV11-1 and TRBJ1-3, with TRBD1 matching 8 bases. V lost 0 bases, J lost 0 bases, and 7 bases stayed unmatched. Germline assignment: CDR1 SGHAT and CDR2 FQDESV (reference sequence). The CDR3 has 18 amino acids. The CDR3 sequence is CASSLANSGGVSGNTIYF. DNA for the CDR3: TGTGCCAGCAGCTTAGCCAACTCAGGGGGCGTCTCTGGAAACACCATATATTTT.

This clonotype was seen once. V gene TRBV27 combines with J gene TRBJ2-5; a weak D match, TRBD2 (5 bases). The CDR3 is 15 amino acids. V was clipped by 8 bases and J by 4 bases, with 20 bases between them. The germline CDR1 and CDR2 sequences are MNHEY and SMNVEV (reference sequence). In nucleotides, the CDR3 is TGTGCCAGCTCCCCCGGGAACACATATGGAGAGACCCAGTACTTC. Amino acid sequence: CASSPGNTYGETQYF.

This clonotype was seen ten or more times. The rearrangement links TRBV18 to TRBJ1-2, with D perhaps TRBD1 (5 bases). V was shortened by 3 bases and J by 2 bases, with 13 bases between the two germline ends. Looked up from germline, CDR1 is KGHSH and CDR2 is LQKENI. CDR3 length: 15 amino acids. Written as DNA, the CDR3 is TGTGCCAGCTCACCCCCAGAAGACAGAAACTATGGCTACACCTTC. It translates to CASSPPEDRNYGYTF.

At least ten counts were recorded for this clonotype. The chain employs TRBV19 and TRBJ2-5; possible D gene TRBD2, 5 bases. Trimming took 6 bases from V and 4 from J, leaving 12 bases between them. The CDR3 contains 13 residues. Germline CDR1 reads LNHDA; CDR2 reads SQIVND (reference sequence). The CDR3 here is CASSVLGRETQYF. CDR3 bases: TGTGCCAGTAGCGTCCTGGGGAGAGAGACCCAGTACTTC.

This clonotype has a count of ten or more. This chain connects TRBV5-5 to TRBJ1-2, with D possibly TRBD1 on 5 matching bases. This CDR3 has 12 residues. V was pared by 0 bases and J by 6 bases, with 6 bases between. Germline loops: CDR1 SGHKS, CDR2 YYEKEE (reference sequence). The CDR3 DNA is TGTGCCAGCAGCTTGGCAGGGAATGGCTACACCTTC. Translated: CASSLAGNGYTF.

This clonotype has a handful of counts. This chain uses TRBV5-1 with TRBJ2-2; 10 bases are shared with TRBD1. V lost 4 bases, J lost 6 bases, and 12 bases stayed unmatched. Germline V gene sequence: CDR1 SGHRS, CDR2 YFSETQ. The CDR3 spans 17 residues. The CDR3 DNA reads TGCGCCAGCAGCCCCGTTCCGGGACAGGGGATGGCCGGGGAGCTGTTTTTT. As protein: CASSPVPGQGMAGELFF.

This clonotype showed up many times. This chain links TRBV18 with TRBJ1-1; D gene ambiguous. V was clipped by 3 bases and J by 1 base, with 12 bases between them. The CDR3 is 15 residues long. The germline V gene has CDR1 KGHSH and CDR2 LQKENI. CDR3 in amino acids: CASSPSVQSNTEAFF. The CDR3 region has the DNA TGTGCCAGCTCACCCTCGGTACAGTCGAACACTGAAGCTTTCTTT.

This clonotype was counted only a few times. The V gene is TRBV30, the J gene TRBJ1-1; D call uncertain. The germline V and J ends were trimmed by 5 bases and 1 base, with 5 bases remaining between them. Germline CDR1 reads GTSNPN; CDR2 reads SVGIG (reference sequence). The CDR3 spans 11 residues. This chain's CDR3 is CAWASNTEAFF. The CDR3 DNA reads as TGTGCCTGGGCATCGAACACTGAAGCTTTCTTT.

This rearrangement joins TRBV2 to TRBJ2-5; TRBD2 agrees at 12 bases. V was pared by 8 bases and J by 1 base, with 17 bases of the junction left unmatched. CDR1 SNHLY and CDR2 FYNNEI come from the germline V gene. The CDR3 contains 19 residues. As DNA, the CDR3 is TGTGCCAGCGGGTGGGGGACTAGCGGGTCGGGGGGAAGCCAAGAGACCCAGTACTTC. Its protein product is CASGWGTSGSGGSQETQYF. Combining the CDR3 with reference TRBV2 and TRBJ2-5 gives the whole variable domain EPEVTQTPSHQVTQMGQEVILRCVPISNHLYFYWYRQILGQKVEFLVSFYNNEISEKSEIFDDQFSVERPDGSNFTLKIRSTKLEDSAMYFCASGWGTSGSGGSQETQYFGPGTRLLVL.

This clonotype was counted at least ten times. The chain joins TRBV6-5 to TRBJ2-7; D may be TRBD2 (5 bases). Deletions cut 0 bases from V and 3 bases from J, with 18 bases between. The length of the CDR3 is 17 residues. CDR1 is MNHEY and CDR2 is SVGAGI in the germline V gene. CDR3 protein: CASSYSASQVRGYEQYF. The CDR3 DNA sequence: TGTGCCAGCAGTTACTCGGCCTCCCAGGTTCGGGGCTACGAGCAGTACTTC.

This clonotype was counted at least ten times. The rearrangement links TRBV20-1 to TRBJ2-4; TRBD1 might be the D (6 bases). The CDR3 sequence is 15 residues long. Germline CDR1 and CDR2: DFQATT and SNEGSKA (reference sequence). V was shortened by 5 bases and J by 0 bases, with 14 bases between the two germline ends. The CDR3 reads CSAPDRALAKNIQYF. As DNA, the CDR3 is TGCAGTGCTCCGGACAGAGCCCTAGCCAAAAACATTCAGTACTTC.

At least ten counts were recorded for this clonotype. The chain has TRBV6-5 and TRBJ1-6; D is unresolved. Germline V gives CDR1 MNHEY, CDR2 SVGAGI. Trimming shortened V by 0 bases and J by 4 bases, and 10 bases separated the two germline ends. The CDR3 has 16 amino acids. The CDR3 region has the DNA TGTGCCAGCAGTTACTCAGCGAGTGGGTATAATTCACCCCTCCACTTT. Encoded protein: CASSYSASGYNSPLHF.

The chain has TRBV15 and TRBJ1-5; D call uncertain. This CDR3 spans 16 amino acids. Germline CDR1 is LNHNV and CDR2 is YYDKDF (reference sequence). V lost 0 bases, J lost 0 bases, and 9 bases lay in between. CDR3 sequence: CATSRDQVNSNQPQHF. CDR3 sequence (DNA): TGTGCCACCAGCAGAGACCAGGTTAATAGCAATCAGCCCCAGCATTTT. The full variable domain, rest sourced from reference TRBV15 and TRBJ1-5, is DAMVIQNPRYQVTQFGKPVTLSCSQTLNHNVMYWYQQKSSQAPKLLFHYYDKDFNNEADTPDNFQSRRPNTSFCFLDIRSPGLGDTAMYLCATSRDQVNSNQPQHFGDGTRLSIL.

This chain uses TRBV7-2 with TRBJ2-5; 9 bases are shared with TRBD1. The CDR3 length is 14 residues. The J segment lost 5 bases and the V segment lost 2 bases, leaving 3 bases of the junction unmatched. From germline, CDR1 is SGHTA and CDR2 FQGNSA. Here the CDR3 DNA reads TGTGCCAGCAGCTTAACAGGGGGCCCGGAGACCCAGTACTTC. Translating gives CASSLTGGPETQYF.

This clonotype was picked up many times. This chain joins TRBV15 and TRBJ2-5; D is ambiguous. Trimming shortened V by 1 base and J by 1 base, and 13 bases separated the two germline ends. The CDR3 has 16 amino acids. Germline lookup yields CDR1 LNHNV and CDR2 YYDKDF (reference sequence). The CDR3 is CATSRVRQILQETQYF. CDR3 bases: TGTGCCACCAGCAGAGTGCGTCAGATACTCCAAGAGACCCAGTACTTC.

This clonotype was counted at least ten times. Given a much more abundant clone one base away, this may be a read error. The chain has TRBV12-3 or TRBV12-4 and TRBJ1-1; D perhaps matches TRBD1 (6 bases). The CDR3 loop spans 14 amino acids. Trimming pared 7 bases from V and 11 bases from J, leaving 23 bases between. CDR3 region: CASTSGQFPSEAFF. The CDR3 DNA reads as TGTGCCAGCACCTCGGGACAATTCCCTAGTGAGGCTTTCTTT.

The DNA of the CDR3 is TGTGCCAGCAGAAAGTGGACCGAGCAGTACTTC. It is translated as CASRKWTEQYF. The V and J genes are TRBV6-4 and TRBJ2-7; D is undetermined. The germline CDR1 and CDR2 sequences are MRHNA and SNTAGT. The germline V and J ends were trimmed by 6 bases and 6 bases, with 9 bases remaining between them. There are 11 residues in the CDR3.